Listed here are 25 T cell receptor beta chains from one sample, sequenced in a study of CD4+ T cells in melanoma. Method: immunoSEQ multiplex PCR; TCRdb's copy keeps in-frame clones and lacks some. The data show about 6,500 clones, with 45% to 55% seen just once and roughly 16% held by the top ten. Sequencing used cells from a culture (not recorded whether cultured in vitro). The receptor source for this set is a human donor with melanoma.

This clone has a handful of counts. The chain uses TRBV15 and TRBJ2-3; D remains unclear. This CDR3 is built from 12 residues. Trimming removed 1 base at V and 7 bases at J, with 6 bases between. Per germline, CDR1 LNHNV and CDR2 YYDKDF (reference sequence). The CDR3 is CATSRVGNTQYF. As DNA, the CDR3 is TGTGCCACCAGCAGAGTGGGAAATACGCAGTATTTT.

DNA for the CDR3: TGTGCCATCAGTGAAAGGACGGCCTACTATGGCTACACCTTC. Its translation is CAISERTAYYGYTF. The chain carries TRBV10-3 and TRBJ1-2; D call uncertain. The CDR3 is 14 residues long. Trimming stripped 3 bases from V and 3 bases from J, with 11 bases between. Germline CDR1 is ENHRY and CDR2 is SYGVKD.

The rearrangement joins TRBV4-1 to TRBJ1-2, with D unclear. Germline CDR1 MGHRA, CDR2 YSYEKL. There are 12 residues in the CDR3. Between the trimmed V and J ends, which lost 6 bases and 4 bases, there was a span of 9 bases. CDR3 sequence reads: CASSQSSYGYTF. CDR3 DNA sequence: TGCGCCAGCAGTCAAAGTTCCTATGGCTACACCTTC.

DNA of the CDR3: TGTGCCAGCAGCTTAGGGGGGAGCCTCTACGAGCAGTACTTC. This encodes CASSLGGSLYEQYF. The chain carries TRBV11-2 and TRBJ2-7; D assignment may be TRBD1 or TRBD2 (5 bases each). This CDR3 is 14 amino acids long. The ends were cut back, 1 base at V and 3 bases at J, with 10 bases in the middle. CDR1 and CDR2 (germline): SGHAT, FQNNGV.

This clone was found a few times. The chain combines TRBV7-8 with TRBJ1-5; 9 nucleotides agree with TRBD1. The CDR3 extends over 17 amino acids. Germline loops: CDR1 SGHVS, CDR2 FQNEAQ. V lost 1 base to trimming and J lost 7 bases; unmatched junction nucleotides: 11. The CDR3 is CASSLGDRVLAAQPQHF. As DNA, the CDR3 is TGTGCCAGCAGCTTAGGGGACAGGGTATTAGCCGCCCAGCCCCAGCATTTT.

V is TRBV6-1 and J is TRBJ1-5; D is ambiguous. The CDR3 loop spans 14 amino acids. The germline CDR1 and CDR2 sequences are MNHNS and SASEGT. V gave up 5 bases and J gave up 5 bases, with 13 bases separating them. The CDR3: CASSRSEGDQPQHF. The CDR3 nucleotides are TGTGCCAGCAGTCGATCCGAGGGAGATCAGCCCCAGCATTTT.

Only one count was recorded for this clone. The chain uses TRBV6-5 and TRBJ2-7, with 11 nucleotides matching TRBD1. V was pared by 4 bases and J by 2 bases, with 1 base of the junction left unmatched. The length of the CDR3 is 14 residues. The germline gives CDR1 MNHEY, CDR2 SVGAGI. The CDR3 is CASSLDRGPYEQYF. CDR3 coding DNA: TGTGCCAGCAGTTTGGACAGGGGGCCCTACGAGCAGTACTTC.

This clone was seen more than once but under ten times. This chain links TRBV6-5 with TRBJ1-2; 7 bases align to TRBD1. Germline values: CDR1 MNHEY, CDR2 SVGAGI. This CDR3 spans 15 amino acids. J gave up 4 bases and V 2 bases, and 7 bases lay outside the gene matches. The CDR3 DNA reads TGTGCCAGCAGTTACGGCCCATCAGGGGGCTATGGCTACACCTTC. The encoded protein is CASSYGPSGGYGYTF.

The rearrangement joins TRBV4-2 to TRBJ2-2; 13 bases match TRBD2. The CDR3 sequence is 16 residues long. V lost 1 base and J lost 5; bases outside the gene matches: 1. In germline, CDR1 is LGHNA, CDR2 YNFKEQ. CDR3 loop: CASSQATSGGTGELFF. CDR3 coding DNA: TGTGCCAGCAGCCAAGCGACTAGCGGGGGGACCGGGGAGCTGTTTTTT.

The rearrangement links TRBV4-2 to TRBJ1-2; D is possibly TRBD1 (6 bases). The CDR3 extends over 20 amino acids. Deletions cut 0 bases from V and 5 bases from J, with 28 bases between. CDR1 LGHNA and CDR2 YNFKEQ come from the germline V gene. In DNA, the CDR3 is TGTGCCAGCAGCCAAGATACAATTAAAGGACAGTCCCTTGGAGGATATGGCTACACCTTC. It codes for CASSQDTIKGQSLGGYGYTF.

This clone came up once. The DNA for the CDR3 is TGTGCCAGCAACCGGGACTCCTACAATGAGCAGTTCTTC. It codes for CASNRDSYNEQFF. V usage is TRBV2 and J usage is TRBJ2-1, with a weak D call TRBD2 (5 bases). CDR3 length equals 13 residues. Trimming removed 7 bases at V and 0 bases at J, with 7 bases between. The V gene's germline CDR1 is SNHLY and CDR2 FYNNEI. The full variable domain, completed using reference TRBV2 and TRBJ2-1, is EPEVTQTPSHQVTQMGQEVILRCVPISNHLYFYWYRQILGQKVEFLVSFYNNEISEKSEIFDDQFSVERPDGSNFTLKIRSTKLEDSAMYFCASNRDSYNEQFFGPGTRLTVL.

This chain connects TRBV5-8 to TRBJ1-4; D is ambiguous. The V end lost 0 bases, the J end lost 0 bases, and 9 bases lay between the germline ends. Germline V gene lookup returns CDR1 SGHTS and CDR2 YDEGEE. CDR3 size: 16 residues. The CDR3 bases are TGTGCCAGCAGCTTGGCGTCAGTCTCAACTAATGAAAAACTGTTTTTT. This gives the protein CASSLASVSTNEKLFF.

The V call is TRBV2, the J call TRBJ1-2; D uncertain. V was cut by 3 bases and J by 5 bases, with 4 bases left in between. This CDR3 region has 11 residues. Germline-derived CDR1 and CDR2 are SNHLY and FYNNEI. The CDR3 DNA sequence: TGTGCCAGCAGTGACACTTATGGCTACACCTTC. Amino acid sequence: CASSDTYGYTF.

In DNA form, the CDR3 reads TGTGCTAGTGGTTTGGAAGAGAGGTCCCCACTCCACTTT. It specifies CASGLEERSPLHF. This chain links TRBV12-5 with TRBJ1-6; no clear D gene. The CDR3 is 13 amino acids. Trimming shortened V by 1 base and J by 16 bases, and 14 bases separated the two germline ends. Per germline, CDR1 LGHNT and CDR2 FRNRAP.

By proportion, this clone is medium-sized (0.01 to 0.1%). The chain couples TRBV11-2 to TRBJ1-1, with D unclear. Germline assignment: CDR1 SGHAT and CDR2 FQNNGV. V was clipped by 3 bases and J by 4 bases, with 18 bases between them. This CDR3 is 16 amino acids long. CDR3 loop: CASSFRSGRGGTEAFF. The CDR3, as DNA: TGTGCCAGCAGCTTTCGGTCGGGAAGAGGTGGCACTGAAGCTTTCTTT.

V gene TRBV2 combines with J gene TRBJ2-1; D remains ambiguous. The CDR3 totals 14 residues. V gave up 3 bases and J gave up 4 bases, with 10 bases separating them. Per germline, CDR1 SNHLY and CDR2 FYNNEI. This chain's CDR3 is CASSEIRWYNEQFF. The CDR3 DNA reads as TGTGCCAGCAGTGAGATACGCTGGTACAATGAGCAGTTCTTC.

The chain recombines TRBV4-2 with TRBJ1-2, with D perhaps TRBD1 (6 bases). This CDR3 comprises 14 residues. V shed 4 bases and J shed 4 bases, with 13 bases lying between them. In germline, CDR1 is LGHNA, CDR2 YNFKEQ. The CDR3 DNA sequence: TGTGCCAGCAGCCCGGGGGGCGAACTCTATGGCTACACCTTC. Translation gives CASSPGGELYGYTF.

The CDR3 protein is CASSLGGWGTEAFF. The CDR3 DNA follows: TGTGCCAGCAGCTTGGGGGGTTGGGGCACTGAAGCTTTCTTT. This sequence joins TRBV11-3 and TRBJ1-1; perhaps TRBD1 as D (5 bases). CDR3 length equals 14 residues. V was shortened by 3 bases and J by 4 bases, with 12 bases between the two germline ends. Per germline, CDR1 SGHNT and CDR2 YENEEA.

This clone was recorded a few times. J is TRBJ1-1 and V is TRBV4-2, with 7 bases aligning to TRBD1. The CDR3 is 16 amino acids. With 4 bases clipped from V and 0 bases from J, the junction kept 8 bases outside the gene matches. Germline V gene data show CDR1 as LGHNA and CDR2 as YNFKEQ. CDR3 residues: CASSPTFGTVNTEAFF. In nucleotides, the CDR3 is TGTGCCAGCAGCCCCACATTTGGGACAGTGAACACTGAAGCTTTCTTT.

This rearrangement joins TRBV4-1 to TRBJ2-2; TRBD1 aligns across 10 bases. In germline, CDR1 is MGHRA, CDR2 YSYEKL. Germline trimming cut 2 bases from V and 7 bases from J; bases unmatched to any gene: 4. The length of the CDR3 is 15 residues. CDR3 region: CASSQPGQGIGELFF. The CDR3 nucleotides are TGCGCCAGCAGCCAACCGGGACAGGGGATCGGGGAGCTGTTTTTT.

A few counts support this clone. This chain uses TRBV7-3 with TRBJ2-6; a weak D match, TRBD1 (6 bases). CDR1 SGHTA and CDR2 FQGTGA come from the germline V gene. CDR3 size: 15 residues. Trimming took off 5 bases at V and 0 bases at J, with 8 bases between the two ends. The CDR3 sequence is CASSMGASGANVLTF. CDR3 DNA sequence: TGTGCCAGCAGCATGGGGGCCTCTGGGGCCAACGTCCTGACTTTC.

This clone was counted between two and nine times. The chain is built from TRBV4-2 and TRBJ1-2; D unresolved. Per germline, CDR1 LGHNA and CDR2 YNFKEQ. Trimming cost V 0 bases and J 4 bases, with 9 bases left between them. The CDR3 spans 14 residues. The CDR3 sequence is CASSQDTGPYGYTF. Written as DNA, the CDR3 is TGTGCCAGCAGCCAAGATACCGGCCCCTATGGCTACACCTTC.

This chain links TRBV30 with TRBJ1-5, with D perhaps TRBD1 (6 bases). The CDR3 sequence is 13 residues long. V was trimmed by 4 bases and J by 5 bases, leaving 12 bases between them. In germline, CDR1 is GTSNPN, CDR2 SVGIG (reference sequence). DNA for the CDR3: TGTGCCTGGACTGGGACACACGATCAGCCCCAGCATTTT. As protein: CAWTGTHDQPQHF.

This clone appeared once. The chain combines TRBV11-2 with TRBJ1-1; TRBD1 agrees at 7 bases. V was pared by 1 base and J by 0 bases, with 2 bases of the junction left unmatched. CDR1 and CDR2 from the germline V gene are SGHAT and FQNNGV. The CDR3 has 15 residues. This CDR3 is CASSLVGQLNTEAFF. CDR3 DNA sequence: TGTGCCAGCAGCTTAGTGGGACAGTTGAACACTGAAGCTTTCTTT.

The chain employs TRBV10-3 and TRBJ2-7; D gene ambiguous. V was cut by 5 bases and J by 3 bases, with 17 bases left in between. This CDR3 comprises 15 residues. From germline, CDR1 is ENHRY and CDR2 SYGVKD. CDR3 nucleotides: TGTGCCATCAGTCCGTCAGGTGAACCAGGCTACGAGCAGTACTTC. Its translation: CAISPSGEPGYEQYF.